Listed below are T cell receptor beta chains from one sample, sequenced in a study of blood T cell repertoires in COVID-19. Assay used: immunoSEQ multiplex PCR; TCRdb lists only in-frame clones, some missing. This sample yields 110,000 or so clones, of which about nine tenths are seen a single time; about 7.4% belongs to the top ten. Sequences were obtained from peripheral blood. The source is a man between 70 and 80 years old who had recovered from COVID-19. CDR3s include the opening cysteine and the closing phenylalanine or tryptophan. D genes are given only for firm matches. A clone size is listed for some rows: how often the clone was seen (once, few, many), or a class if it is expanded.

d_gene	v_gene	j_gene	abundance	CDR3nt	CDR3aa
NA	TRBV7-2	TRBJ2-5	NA	TGTGCCAGCAGCACCGTGAGGTGGTCGGAGACCCAGTACTTC	CASSTVRWSETQYF
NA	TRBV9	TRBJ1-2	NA	TGTGCCAGCAGCGCGGGACACCTTTTTAACTATGGCTACACCTTC	CASSAGHLFNYGYTF
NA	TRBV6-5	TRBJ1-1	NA	TGTGCCAGCACCCCCCTGGGGCGAACTGAAGCTTTCTTT	CASTPLGRTEAFF
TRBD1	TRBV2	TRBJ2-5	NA	TGTGCCAGCAGATACGGACAGGGGGAAGGGGACCAGTACTTC	CASRYGQGEGDQYF
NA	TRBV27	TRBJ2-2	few	TGTGCCAGCATGAGCTTGAACACCGGGGAGCTGTTTTTT	CASMSLNTGELFF
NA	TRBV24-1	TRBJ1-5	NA	TGTGCCACCAGTGATTGGTCGGAGCCCCAGCATTTT	CATSDWSEPQHF
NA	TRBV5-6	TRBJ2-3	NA	TGTGCCAGCAGCTTGGTGCAGGGGGGCGGTACGCAGTATTTT	CASSLVQGGGTQYF
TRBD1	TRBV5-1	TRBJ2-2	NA	TGCGCCAGTAAACAGGGGTTCGCCACCGGGGAGCTGTTTTTT	CASKQGFATGELFF
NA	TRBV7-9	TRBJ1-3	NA	TGTGCCAGCAGCCCTCTACAGGGCTCCTCTGGAAACACCATATATTTT	CASSPLQGSSGNTIYF
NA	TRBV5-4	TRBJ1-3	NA	TGTGCCAGCAGCTTGGGTTTTGCAGGGGAGTCCGGAAACACCATATATTTT	CASSLGFAGESGNTIYF
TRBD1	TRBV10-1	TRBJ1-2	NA	TGCGCCAGCAGTGTGAGGACAGGGAGATATGGCTACACCTTC	CASSVRTGRYGYTF
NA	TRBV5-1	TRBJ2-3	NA	TGCGCCAGCAGCTTGGCCAGCGGCACAGATACGCAGTATTTT	CASSLASGTDTQYF
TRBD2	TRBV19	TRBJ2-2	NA	TGTGCCAGTAGTGGAGCGGGGCTCACCGGGGAGCTGTTTTTT	CASSGAGLTGELFF
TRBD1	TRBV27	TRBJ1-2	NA	TGTGCCAGCAGTCACCGACAGGGTATTCGCTACACCTTC	CASSHRQGIRYTF
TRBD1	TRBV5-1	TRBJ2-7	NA	TGCGCCAGCAGCTTGGCAGGACAGGGCTACTCCTACGAGCAGTACTTC	CASSLAGQGYSYEQYF
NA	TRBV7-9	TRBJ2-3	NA	TGTGCCAGCAGCCTTACGCCTCCCTGGAACGGGGCAGATACGCAGTATTTT	CASSLTPPWNGADTQYF
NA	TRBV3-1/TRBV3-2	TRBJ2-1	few	TGTGCCAGCAGCCAAATATATGGAGAGAATGAGCAGTTCTTC	CASSQIYGENEQFF
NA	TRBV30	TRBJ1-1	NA	TGTGCCTGGAGTGTACACGAAGTAGAAGCTTTCTTT	CAWSVHEVEAFF
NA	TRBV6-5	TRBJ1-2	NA	TGTGCCAGCAGTCGCGGGTCGGACTATGGCTACACCTTC	CASSRGSDYGYTF
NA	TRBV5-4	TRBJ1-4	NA	TGTGCCAGCAGCCACCGGGACACAAGGGAAAAACTGTTTTTT	CASSHRDTREKLFF